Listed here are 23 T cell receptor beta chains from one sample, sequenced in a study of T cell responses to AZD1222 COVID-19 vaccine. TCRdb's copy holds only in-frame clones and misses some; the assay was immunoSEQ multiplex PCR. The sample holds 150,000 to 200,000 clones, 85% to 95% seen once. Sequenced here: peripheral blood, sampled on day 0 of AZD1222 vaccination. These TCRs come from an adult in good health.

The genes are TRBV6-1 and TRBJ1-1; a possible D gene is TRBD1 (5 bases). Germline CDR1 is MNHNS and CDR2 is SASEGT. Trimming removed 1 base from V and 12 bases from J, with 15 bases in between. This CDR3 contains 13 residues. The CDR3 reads CASSEGSRGVSFF. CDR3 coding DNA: TGTGCCAGCAGTGAAGGCTCGAGGGGAGTGTCTTTCTTT.

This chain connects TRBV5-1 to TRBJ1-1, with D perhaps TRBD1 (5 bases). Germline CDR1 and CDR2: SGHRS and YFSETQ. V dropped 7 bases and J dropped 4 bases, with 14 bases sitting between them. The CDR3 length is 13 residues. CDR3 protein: CASGLGGVTEAFF. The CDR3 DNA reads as TGCGCCAGCGGACTAGGAGGGGTCACTGAAGCTTTCTTT.

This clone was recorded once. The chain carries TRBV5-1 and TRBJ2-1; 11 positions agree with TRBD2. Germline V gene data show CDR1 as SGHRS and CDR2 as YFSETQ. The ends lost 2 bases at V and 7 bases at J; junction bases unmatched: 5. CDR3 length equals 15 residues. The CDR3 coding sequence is TGCGCCAGCAGCTTTAGCGGGGGGGCGGGGAATGAGCAGTTCTTC. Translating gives CASSFSGGAGNEQFF. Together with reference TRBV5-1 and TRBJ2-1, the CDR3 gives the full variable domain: KAGVTQTPRYLIKTRGQQVTLSCSPISGHRSVSWYQQTPGQGLQFLFEYFSETQRNKGNFPGRFSGRQFSNSRSEMNVSTLELGDSALYLCASSFSGGAGNEQFFGPGTRLTVL.

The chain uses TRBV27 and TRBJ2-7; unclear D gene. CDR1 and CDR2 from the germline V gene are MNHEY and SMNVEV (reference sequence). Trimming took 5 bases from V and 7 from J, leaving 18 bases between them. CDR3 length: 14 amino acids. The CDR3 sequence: CASSPRTTNGEQYF. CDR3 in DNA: TGTGCCAGCAGTCCCCGGACCACCAATGGAGAGCAGTACTTC.

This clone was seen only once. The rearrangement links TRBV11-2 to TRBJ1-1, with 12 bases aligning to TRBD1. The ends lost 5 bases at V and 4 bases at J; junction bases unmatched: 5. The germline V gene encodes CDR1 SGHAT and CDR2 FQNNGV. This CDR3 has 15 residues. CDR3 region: CASSVGQGASTEAFF. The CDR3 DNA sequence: TGTGCCAGCAGCGTGGGACAGGGGGCCAGCACTGAAGCTTTCTTT.

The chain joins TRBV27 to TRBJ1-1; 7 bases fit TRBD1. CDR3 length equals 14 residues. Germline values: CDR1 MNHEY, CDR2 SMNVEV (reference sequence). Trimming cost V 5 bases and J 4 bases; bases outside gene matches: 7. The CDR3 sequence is CASSTRGGFTEAFF. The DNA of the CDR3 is TGTGCCAGCAGTACCAGGGGGGGATTCACTGAAGCTTTCTTT.

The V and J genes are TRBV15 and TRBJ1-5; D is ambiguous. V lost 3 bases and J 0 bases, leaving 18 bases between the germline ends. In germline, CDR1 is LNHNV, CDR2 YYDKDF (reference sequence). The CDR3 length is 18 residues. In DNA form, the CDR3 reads TGTGCCACCAGCAGGAGATTGTCCCCCCTAATTAGCAATCAGCCCCAGCATTTT. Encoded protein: CATSRRLSPLISNQPQHF.

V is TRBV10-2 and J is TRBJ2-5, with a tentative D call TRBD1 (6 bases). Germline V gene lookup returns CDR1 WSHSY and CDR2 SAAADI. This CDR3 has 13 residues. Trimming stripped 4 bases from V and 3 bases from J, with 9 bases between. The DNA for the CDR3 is TGCGCCAGCAGTGTGAACAGGGAAGAGACCCAGTACTTC. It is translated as CASSVNREETQYF.

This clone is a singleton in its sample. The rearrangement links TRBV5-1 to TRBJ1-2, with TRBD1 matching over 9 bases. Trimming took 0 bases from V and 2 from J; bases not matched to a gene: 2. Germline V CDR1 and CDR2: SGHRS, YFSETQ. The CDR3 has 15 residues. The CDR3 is CASSLGQGGNYGYTF. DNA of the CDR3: TGCGCCAGCAGCTTGGGACAGGGGGGCAACTATGGCTACACCTTC.

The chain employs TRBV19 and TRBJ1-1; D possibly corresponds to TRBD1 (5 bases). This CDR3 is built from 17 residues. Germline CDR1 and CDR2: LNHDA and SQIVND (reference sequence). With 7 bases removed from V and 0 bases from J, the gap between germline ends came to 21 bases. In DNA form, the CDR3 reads TGTGCCAGTAATACCTATCTGACCAGGGACCTGAACACTGAAGCTTTCTTT. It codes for CASNTYLTRDLNTEAFF.

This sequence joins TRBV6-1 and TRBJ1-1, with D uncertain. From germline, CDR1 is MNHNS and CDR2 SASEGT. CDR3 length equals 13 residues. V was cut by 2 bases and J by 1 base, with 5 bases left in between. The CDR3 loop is CASSEKENTEAFF. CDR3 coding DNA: TGTGCCAGCAGTGAAAAGGAGAACACTGAAGCTTTCTTT.

CDR3 in amino acids: CASSRGYEQYF. The CDR3 DNA reads TGTGCCAGCAGCAGGGGATACGAGCAGTACTTC. V and J are TRBV6-2 or TRBV6-3 and TRBJ2-7, with a weak D call TRBD1 (6 bases). The CDR3 totals 11 residues. The V gene's germline CDR1 is MNHEY and CDR2 SVGEGT. With 6 bases removed from V and 4 bases from J, the gap between germline ends came to 7 bases.

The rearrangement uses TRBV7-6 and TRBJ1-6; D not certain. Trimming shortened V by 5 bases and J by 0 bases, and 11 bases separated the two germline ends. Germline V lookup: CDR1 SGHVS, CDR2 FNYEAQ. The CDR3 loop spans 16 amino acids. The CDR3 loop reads CASSAQESSYNSPLHF. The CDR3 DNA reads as TGTGCCAGCAGCGCCCAGGAAAGCTCCTATAATTCACCCCTCCACTTT. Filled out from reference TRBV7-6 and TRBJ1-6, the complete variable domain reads GAGVSQSPRYKVTKRGQDVALRCDPISGHVSLYWYRQALGQGPEFLTYFNYEAQQDKSGLPNDRFSAERPEGSISTLTIQRTEQRDSAMYRCASSAQESSYNSPLHFGNGTRLTVT.

The DNA of the CDR3 is TGCGCCAGCAGTGACCGCCGGGACTCCTTTAACACCGGGGAGCTGTTTTTT. Its protein is CASSDRRDSFNTGELFF. This chain links TRBV10-2 with TRBJ2-2; a weak D match, TRBD2 (6 bases). The V and J ends lost 3 bases and 2 bases respectively, with 16 bases between them. The CDR3 extends over 17 amino acids. Germline V lookup: CDR1 WSHSY, CDR2 SAAADI.

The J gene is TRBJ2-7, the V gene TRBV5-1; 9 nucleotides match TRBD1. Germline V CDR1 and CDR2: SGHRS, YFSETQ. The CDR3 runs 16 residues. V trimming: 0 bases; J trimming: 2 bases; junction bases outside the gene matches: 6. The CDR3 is CASSLARDRVTYEQYF. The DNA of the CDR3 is TGCGCCAGCAGCTTGGCCCGGGACAGGGTCACCTACGAGCAGTACTTC.

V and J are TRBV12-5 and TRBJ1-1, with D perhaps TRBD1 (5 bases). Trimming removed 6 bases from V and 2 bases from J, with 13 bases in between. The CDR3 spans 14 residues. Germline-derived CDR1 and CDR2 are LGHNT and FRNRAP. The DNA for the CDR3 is TGTGCTAGTGGACATCGAGGGGAAAACACTGAAGCTTTCTTT. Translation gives CASGHRGENTEAFF.

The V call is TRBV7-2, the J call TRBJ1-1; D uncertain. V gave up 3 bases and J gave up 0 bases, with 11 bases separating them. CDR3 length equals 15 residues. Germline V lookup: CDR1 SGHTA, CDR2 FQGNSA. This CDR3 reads CASSFSQRVNTEAFF. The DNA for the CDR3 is TGTGCCAGCAGCTTTTCACAGCGAGTGAACACTGAAGCTTTCTTT.

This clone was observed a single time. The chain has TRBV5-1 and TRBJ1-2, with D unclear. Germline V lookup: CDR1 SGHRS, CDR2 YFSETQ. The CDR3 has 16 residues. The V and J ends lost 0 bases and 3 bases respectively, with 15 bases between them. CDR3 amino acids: CASSLETSRHHYGYTF. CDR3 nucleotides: TGCGCCAGCAGCTTGGAGACCTCTCGCCATCACTATGGCTACACCTTC.

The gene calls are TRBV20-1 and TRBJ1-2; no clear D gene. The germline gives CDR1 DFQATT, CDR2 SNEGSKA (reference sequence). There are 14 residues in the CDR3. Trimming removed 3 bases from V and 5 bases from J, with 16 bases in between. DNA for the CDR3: TGCAGTGCTAGTCGGGCAGTCCCTCTTTATGGCTACACCTTC. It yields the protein CSASRAVPLYGYTF.

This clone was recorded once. CDR3 coding DNA: TGTGCCAGCCAGGGGTCACAGGACCGCGAAGGCTATGGCTACACCTTC. Its protein product is CASQGSQDREGYGYTF. This sequence joins TRBV7-9 and TRBJ1-2; the D gene is possibly TRBD1 (6 bases). With 8 bases removed from V and 4 bases from J, the gap between germline ends came to 23 bases. CDR3 length equals 16 residues. CDR1 is SEHNR and CDR2 is FQNEAQ in the germline V gene (reference sequence).

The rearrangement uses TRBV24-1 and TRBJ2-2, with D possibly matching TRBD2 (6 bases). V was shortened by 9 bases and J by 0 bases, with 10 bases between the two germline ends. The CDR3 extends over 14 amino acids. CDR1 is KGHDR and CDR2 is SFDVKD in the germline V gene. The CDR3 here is CATSPGANTGELFF. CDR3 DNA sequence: TGTGCCACCTCTCCGGGAGCGAACACCGGGGAGCTGTTTTTT.

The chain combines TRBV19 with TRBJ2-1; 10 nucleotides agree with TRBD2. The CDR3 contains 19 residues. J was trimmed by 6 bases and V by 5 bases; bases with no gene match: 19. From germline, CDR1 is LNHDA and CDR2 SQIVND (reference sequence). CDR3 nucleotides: TGTGCCAGTAGTCTCACCACCAACCTCATAGCGGGAGGTATCAATGAGCAGTTCTTC. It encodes CASSLTTNLIAGGINEQFF.

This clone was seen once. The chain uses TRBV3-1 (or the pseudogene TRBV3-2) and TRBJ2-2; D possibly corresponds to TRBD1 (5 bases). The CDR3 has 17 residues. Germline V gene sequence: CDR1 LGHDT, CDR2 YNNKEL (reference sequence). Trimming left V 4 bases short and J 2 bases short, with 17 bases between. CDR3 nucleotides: TGTGCCAGCAGCCCCCAATACGTCAGGGATAACACCGGGGAGCTGTTTTTT. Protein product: CASSPQYVRDNTGELFF.